These T cell receptor beta chains were read from a single sample in a study of graft-versus-host responses after intestinal transplantation. These receptors have no identified antigens. The repertoire was sequenced with immunoSEQ multiplex PCR; TCRdb's copy has only in-frame clones and lacks some. The profile shows 96,000 or so clones, 80% to 95% of them singletons. The sequencing here drew on unstimulated CD4+ T cells sorted from spleen or lymph node cells, taken before intestinal transplant. Receptors were obtained from a human donor who received an intestinal transplant. The CDR3 runs from the conserved cysteine through the conserved F or W. The order of the fields is CDR3 DNA, CDR3 protein, V gene, D gene, CDR3 length, J gene, clone size. D genes are given only for firm matches. Clone size, where shown, is once, few, many, or a class for clones that have expanded.

TGTGCCAGCAGCTTAGTGGGGACTAGCGGGGTTAGCTCCTACAATGAGCAGTTCTTC	CASSLVGTSGVSSYNEQFF	TRBV7-2	TRBD2	19	TRBJ2-1	.
TGTGCCATCGCATCAGGACTAACCCAGACCAATGAGCAGTTCTTC	CAIASGLTQTNEQFF	TRBV10-3	.	15	TRBJ2-1	.
TGTGCCAGCAGGGAGGGACTAGAAAAAGCCGGGGAGCTGTTTTTT	CASREGLEKAGELFF	TRBV7-3	TRBD2	15	TRBJ2-2	once
TGTGCCAGCAGCCCTCGACTAGCGGGAGGCACAGATACGCAGTATTTT	CASSPRLAGGTDTQYF	TRBV7-2	TRBD2	16	TRBJ2-3	.
TGCGCCAGCAGCGAAGGAGGGGTCACTGAAGCTTTCTTT	CASSEGGVTEAFF	TRBV5-1	.	13	TRBJ1-1	.
TGCAGTGCTAGCGGCTACAATGAGCAGTTCTTC	CSASGYNEQFF	TRBV20-1	.	11	TRBJ2-1	.
TGCGCCAGCAGCTTGGATCTCAGGGCGAACACTGAAGCTTTCTTT	CASSLDLRANTEAFF	TRBV5-1	.	15	TRBJ1-1	.
TGTGCCAGCAATGGACTCCAAGAGACCCAGTACTTC	CASNGLQETQYF	TRBV2	.	12	TRBJ2-5	.
TGTGCCAGCAGCGTCGACAGATCAAACTATGGCTACACCTTC	CASSVDRSNYGYTF	TRBV9	.	14	TRBJ1-2	.
TGTGCCAGCAGCTCGGGACAGGGTTTTGTGCCCCTCCACTTT	CASSSGQGFVPLHF	TRBV7-9	TRBD1	14	TRBJ1-6	.